The next 4 T cell receptor beta chains were all read from a single sample in a study of blood T cell repertoires in COVID-19. Assay: immunoSEQ multiplex PCR; the TCRdb copy retains only in-frame clones and omits some. The data show fewer than 95,000 clones, approximately 90% seen once. Sequencing was done on a sample of peripheral blood. These receptors all come from a man aged 50 to 59 with acute or convalescent COVID-19.

This clone was observed a single time. The rearrangement joins TRBV9 to TRBJ1-6; a weak D match, TRBD1 (5 bases). Between the trimmed V and J ends, which lost 4 bases and 10 bases, there was a span of 15 bases. Per the germline V gene, CDR1 is SGDLS and CDR2 is YYNGEE. This CDR3 is built from 14 residues. CDR3 loop: CASSTGRGGSPLHF. CDR3 nucleotides: TGTGCCAGCAGCACCGGGAGGGGCGGGTCACCCCTCCACTTT.

This clone was counted a few times. The V call is TRBV4-2, the J call TRBJ1-3; D unclear. This CDR3 is built from 15 residues. Per the germline V gene, CDR1 is LGHNA and CDR2 is YNFKEQ. V was clipped by 0 bases and J by 0 bases, with 6 bases between them. Here the CDR3 DNA reads TGTGCCAGCAGCCAAGATCCCCTCTCTGGAAACACCATATATTTT. Residues: CASSQDPLSGNTIYF.

The chain has TRBV19 and TRBJ2-6, with 9 bases fitting TRBD1. V was clipped by 1 base and J by 13 bases; unmatched bases: 2. The CDR3 is made up of 13 amino acids. The germline CDR1 and CDR2 sequences are LNHDA and SQIVND (reference sequence). Here the CDR3 reads CASSIGDRGVLTF. The CDR3 nucleotides read TGTGCCAGTAGTATAGGTGACAGGGGGGTCCTGACTTTC.

The chain recombines TRBV10-3 with TRBJ1-2, with 7 bases lining up with TRBD1. CDR3 length equals 14 residues. V dropped 4 bases and J dropped 8; count of bases not matched to a gene: 10. Germline lookup yields CDR1 ENHRY and CDR2 SYGVKD. CDR3 in amino acids: CAISGQDRLGGYTF. The CDR3 DNA reads as TGTGCCATCAGTGGACAGGACAGGTTGGGAGGCTACACCTTC.